This T cell receptor (beta chain) stems from a study of T-cell reconstitution after alpha-beta-depleted transplantation in children. In its sample, this clonotype was seen many times. V shed 0 bases and J shed 13 bases, with 13 bases lying between them. The germline CDR1 and CDR2 sequences are SGHRS and YFSETQ. The CDR3 covers 13 residues. Unique molecular identifiers were incorporated during preparation of the TCRbeta library. MiXCR, run by TCRdb on the PCR reads, gives a single entry per CDR3 protein. The sample has 200,000 to 300,000 distinct CDR3 sequences, about 12% seen once. The receptor comes from a human donor who donated a stem cell graft to a child with acute lymphoblastic leukemia. The J gene is TRBJ1-4, the V gene TRBV5-1; TRBD1 is a possible D gene (5 bases). Sequenced material: PBMCs from the stem cell graft donor, taken from the stem cell graft. Written as DNA, the CDR3 is TGCGCCAGCAGCTTGGAGGTTTCGGGACTACTGTTTTTT. Translated: CASSLEVSGLLFF.